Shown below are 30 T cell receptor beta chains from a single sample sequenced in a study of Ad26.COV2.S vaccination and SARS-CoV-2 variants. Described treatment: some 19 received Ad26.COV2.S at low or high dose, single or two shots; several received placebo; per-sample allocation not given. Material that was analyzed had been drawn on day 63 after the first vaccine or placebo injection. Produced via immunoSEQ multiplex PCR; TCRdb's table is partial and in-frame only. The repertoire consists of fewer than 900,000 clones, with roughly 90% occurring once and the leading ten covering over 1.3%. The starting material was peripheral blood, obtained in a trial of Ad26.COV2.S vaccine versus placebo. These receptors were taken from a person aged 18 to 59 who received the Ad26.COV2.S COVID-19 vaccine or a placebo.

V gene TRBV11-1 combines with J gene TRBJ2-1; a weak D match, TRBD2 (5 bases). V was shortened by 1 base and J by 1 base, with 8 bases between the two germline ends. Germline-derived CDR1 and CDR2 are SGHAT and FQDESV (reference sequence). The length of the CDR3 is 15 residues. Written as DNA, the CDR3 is TGTGCCAGCAGCTTAGGTGGAGGTTCCTACAATGAGCAGTTCTTC. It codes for CASSLGGGSYNEQFF.

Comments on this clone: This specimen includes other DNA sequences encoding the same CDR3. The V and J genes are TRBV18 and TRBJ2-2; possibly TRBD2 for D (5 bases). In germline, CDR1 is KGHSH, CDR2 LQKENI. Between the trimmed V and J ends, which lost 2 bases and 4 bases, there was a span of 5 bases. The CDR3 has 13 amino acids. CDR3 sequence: CASSPSGTGELFF. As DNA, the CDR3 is TGTGCCAGCTCACCAAGCGGCACCGGGGAGCTGTTTTTT.

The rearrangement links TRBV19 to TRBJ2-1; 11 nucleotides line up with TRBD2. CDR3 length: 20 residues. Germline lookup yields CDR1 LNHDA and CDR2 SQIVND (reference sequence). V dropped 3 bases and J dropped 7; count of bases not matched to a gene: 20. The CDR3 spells CASSISGGLTSGARWNEQFF. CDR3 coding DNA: TGTGCCAGTAGTATTTCGGGAGGCCTGACTAGCGGGGCACGGTGGAATGAGCAGTTCTTC.

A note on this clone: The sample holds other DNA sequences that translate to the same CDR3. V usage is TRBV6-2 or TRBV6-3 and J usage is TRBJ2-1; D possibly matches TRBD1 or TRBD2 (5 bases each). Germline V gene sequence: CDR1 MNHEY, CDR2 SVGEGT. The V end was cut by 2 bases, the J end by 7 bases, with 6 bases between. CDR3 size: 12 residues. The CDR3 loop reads CASSYGGNEQFF. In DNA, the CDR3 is TGTGCCAGCAGTTACGGGGGTAATGAGCAGTTCTTC.

The CDR3, as DNA: TGTGCCAGCAGTCGTACGATGCTTACAGGAAATGGAAACACCATATATTTT. Its translation is CASSRTMLTGNGNTIYF. The J gene is TRBJ1-3, the V gene TRBV6-6, with TRBD1 as a possible D gene (5 bases). Germline V lookup: CDR1 MNHNY, CDR2 SVGAGI (reference sequence). The CDR3 has 17 amino acids. Trimming cost V 5 bases and J 3 bases, with 20 bases left between them.

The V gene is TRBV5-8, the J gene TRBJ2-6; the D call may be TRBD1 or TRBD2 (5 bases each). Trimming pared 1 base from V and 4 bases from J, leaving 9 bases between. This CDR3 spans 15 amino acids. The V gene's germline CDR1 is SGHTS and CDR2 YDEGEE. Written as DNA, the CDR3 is TGTGCCAGCAGCTTGCGAGGGGCCGGGGCCAACGTCCTGACTTTC. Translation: CASSLRGAGANVLTF.

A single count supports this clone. The CDR3: CATHWGPSRHRSYEQYF. CDR3 sequence (DNA): TGTGCCACCCATTGGGGCCCCTCTCGGCACCGCTCCTACGAGCAGTACTTC. This sequence joins TRBV19 and TRBJ2-7; D is possibly TRBD1 (5 bases). This CDR3 is 17 amino acids long. Germline CDR1 is LNHDA and CDR2 is SQIVND (reference sequence). With 10 bases removed from V and 0 bases from J, the gap between germline ends came to 25 bases.

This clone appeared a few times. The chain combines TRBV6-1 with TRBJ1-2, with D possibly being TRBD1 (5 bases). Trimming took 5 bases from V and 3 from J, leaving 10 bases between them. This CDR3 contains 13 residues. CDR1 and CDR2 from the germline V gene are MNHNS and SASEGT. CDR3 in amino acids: CASSSQGYYGYTF. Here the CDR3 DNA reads TGTGCCAGCAGTTCGCAGGGCTACTATGGCTACACCTTC.

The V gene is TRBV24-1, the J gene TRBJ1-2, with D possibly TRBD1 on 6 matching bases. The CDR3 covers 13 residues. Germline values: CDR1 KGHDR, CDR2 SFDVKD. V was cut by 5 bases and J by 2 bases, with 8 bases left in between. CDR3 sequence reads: CATSGGGNYGYTF. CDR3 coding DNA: TGTGCCACCAGTGGGGGGGGCAACTATGGCTACACCTTC.

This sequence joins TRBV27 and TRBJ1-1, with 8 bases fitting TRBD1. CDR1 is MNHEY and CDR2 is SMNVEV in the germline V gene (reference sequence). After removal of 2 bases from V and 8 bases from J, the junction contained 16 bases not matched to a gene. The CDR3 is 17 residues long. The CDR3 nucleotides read TGTGCCAGCAGTTTAACGTGGACAGGGACCCGGGGCCTGGAAGCTTTCTTT. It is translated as CASSLTWTGTRGLEAFF.

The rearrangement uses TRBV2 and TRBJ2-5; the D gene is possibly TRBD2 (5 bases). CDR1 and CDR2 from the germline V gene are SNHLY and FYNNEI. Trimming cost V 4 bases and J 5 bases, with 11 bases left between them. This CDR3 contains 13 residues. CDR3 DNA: TGTGCCAGCAGTGTCAGAGGGCCGGAGACCCAGTACTTC. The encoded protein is CASSVRGPETQYF.

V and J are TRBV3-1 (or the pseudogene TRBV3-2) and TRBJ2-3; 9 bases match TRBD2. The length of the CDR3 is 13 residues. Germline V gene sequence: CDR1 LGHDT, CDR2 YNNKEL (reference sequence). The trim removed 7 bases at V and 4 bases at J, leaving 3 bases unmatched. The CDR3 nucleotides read TGTGCCAGCAAGCAGCGGGGGGCAGATACGCAGTATTTT. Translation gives CASKQRGADTQYF.

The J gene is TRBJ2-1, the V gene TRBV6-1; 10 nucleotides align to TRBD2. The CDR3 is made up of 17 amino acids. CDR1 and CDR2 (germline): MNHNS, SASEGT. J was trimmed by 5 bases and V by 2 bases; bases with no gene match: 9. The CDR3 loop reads CASSELPAGGPDNEQFF. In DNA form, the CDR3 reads TGTGCCAGCAGTGAACTCCCAGCGGGAGGGCCGGACAATGAGCAGTTCTTC.

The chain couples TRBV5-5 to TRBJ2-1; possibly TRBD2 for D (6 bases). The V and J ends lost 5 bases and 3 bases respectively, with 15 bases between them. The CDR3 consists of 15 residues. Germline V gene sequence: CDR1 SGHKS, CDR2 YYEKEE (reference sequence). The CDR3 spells CASSEGRGGYNEQFF. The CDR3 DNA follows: TGTGCCAGCAGTGAAGGTAGGGGAGGCTACAATGAGCAGTTCTTC.

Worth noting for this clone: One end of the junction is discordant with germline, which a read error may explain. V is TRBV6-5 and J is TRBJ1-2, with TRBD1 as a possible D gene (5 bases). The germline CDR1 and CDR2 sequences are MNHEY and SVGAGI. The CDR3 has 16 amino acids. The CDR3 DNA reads TGTGCCAGCAGCTACTCTGGGACCTATGGGCACTATGGCTACACCTTC. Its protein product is CASSYSGTYGHYGYTF.

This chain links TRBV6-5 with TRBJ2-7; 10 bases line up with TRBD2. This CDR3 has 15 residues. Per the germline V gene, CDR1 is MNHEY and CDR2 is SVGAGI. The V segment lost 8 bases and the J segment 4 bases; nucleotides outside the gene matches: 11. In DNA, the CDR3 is TGTGCCAGCCTGGCAAGCGGGAGGGGGTTTTACGAGCAGTACTTC. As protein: CASLASGRGFYEQYF.

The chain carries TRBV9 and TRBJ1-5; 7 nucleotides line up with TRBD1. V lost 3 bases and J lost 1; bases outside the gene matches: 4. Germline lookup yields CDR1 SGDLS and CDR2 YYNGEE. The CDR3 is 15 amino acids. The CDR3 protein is CASSETGASNQPQHF. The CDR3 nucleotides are TGTGCCAGCAGCGAAACAGGGGCAAGCAATCAGCCCCAGCATTTT.

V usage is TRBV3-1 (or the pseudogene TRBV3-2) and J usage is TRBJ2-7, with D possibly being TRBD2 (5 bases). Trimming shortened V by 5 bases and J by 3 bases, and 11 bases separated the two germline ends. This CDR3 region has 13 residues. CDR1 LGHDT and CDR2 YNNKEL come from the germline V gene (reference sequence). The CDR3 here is CASSIYGIYEQYF. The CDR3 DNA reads TGTGCCAGCAGCATTTACGGGATCTACGAGCAGTACTTC.

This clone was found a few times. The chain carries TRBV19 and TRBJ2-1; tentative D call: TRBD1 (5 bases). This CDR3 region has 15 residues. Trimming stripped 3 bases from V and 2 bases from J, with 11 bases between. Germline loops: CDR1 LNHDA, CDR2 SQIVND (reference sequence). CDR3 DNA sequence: TGTGCCAGTAGTATGGGGCAGGGTCCCTACAATGAGCAGTTCTTC. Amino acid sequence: CASSMGQGPYNEQFF.

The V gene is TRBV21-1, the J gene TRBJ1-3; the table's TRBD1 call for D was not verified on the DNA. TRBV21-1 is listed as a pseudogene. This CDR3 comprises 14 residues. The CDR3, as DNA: TGTGCCAGCAGCAAAACAGGCTCTGGAAACACCATATATTTT. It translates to CASSKTGSGNTIYF.

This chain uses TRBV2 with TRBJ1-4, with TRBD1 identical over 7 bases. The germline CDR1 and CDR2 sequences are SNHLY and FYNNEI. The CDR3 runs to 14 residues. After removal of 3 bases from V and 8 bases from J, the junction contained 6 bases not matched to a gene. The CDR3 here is CASSDEGAREKLFF. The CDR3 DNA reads TGTGCCAGCAGTGACGAGGGGGCGCGGGAAAAACTGTTTTTT.

Written as DNA, the CDR3 is TGTGCCATCAGTCCGGGAACCTTCTCCTACGAGCAGTACTTC. It specifies CAISPGTFSYEQYF. The chain recombines TRBV10-3 with TRBJ2-7, with D possibly TRBD2 on 5 matching bases. The CDR3 has 14 amino acids. Per germline, CDR1 ENHRY and CDR2 SYGVKD. V lost 5 bases to trimming and J lost 0 bases, with 11 bases between them.

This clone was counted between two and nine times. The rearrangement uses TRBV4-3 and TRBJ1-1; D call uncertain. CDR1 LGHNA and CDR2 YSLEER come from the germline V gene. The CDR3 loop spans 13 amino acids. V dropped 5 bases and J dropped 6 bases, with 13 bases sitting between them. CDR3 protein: CASSYSRSAEAFF. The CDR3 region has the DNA TGCGCCAGCAGCTATAGTAGAAGCGCTGAAGCTTTCTTT.

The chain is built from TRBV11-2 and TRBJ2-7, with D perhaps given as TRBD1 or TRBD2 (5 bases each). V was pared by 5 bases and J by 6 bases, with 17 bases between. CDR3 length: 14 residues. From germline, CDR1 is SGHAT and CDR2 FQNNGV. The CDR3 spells CASSVPGRSPEQYF. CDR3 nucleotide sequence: TGTGCCAGCAGCGTTCCGGGACGGTCCCCCGAGCAGTACTTC. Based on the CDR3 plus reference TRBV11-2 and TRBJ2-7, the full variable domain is EAGVAQSPRYKIIEKRQSVAFWCNPISGHATLYWYQQILGQGPKLLIQFQNNGVVDDSQLPKDRFSAERLKGVDSTLKIQPAKLEDSAVYLCASSVPGRSPEQYFGPGTRLTVT.

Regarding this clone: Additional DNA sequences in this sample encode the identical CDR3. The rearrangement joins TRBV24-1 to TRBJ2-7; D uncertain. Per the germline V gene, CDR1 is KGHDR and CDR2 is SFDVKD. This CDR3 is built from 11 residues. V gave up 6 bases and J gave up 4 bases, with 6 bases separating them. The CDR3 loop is CATSRGYEQYF. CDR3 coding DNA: TGTGCCACCAGTAGAGGTTACGAGCAGTACTTC.

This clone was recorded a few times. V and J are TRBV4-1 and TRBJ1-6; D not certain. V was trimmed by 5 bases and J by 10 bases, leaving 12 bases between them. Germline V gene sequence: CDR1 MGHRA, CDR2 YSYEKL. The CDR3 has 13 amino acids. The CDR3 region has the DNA TGCGCCAGCAGCTCACTGGGAGGCTCACCCCTCCACTTT. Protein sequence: CASSSLGGSPLHF.

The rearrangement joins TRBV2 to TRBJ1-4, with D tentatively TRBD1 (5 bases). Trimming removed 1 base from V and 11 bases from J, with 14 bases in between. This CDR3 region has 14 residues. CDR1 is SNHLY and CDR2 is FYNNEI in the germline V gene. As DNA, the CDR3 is TGTGCCAGCAGTGAAGGACAGCGGCGTGGGAAACTGTTTTTT. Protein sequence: CASSEGQRRGKLFF.

CDR3 region: CASRRSGPSSYNEQFF. CDR3 nucleotide sequence: TGTGCCAGCAGACGTAGCGGGCCTAGCTCCTACAATGAGCAGTTCTTC. V and J are TRBV27 and TRBJ2-1, with 7 bases fitting TRBD2. The CDR3 is made up of 16 amino acids. CDR1 and CDR2 (germline): MNHEY, SMNVEV (reference sequence). V lost 6 bases, J lost 0 bases, and 8 bases stayed unmatched.

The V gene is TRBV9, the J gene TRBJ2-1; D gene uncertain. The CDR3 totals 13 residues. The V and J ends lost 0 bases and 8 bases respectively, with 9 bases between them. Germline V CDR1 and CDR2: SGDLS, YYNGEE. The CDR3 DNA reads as TGTGCCAGCAGCGTAGGTAGGGTCGATGAGCAGTTCTTC. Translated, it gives CASSVGRVDEQFF.

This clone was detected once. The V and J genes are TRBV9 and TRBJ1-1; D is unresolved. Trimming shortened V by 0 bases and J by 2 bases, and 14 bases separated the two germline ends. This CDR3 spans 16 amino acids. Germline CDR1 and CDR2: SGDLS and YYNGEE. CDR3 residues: CASSVGGAWKNTEAFF. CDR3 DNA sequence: TGTGCCAGCAGCGTAGGAGGCGCTTGGAAAAACACTGAAGCTTTCTTT.